These 5 T cell receptor beta chains came from one sample sequenced in a study of cytomegalovirus exposure and HLA in healthy donors. PCR was performed using 60 Vbeta and 13 Jbeta primers. Repertoires were generated with immunoSEQ multiplex PCR, while TCRdb's copy carries only in-frame clones and drops some. The sample includes about 68,000 clones, approximately 80% of them seen just once. Sequencing input: PBMCs. All receptors come from a human donor in good health.

This clone has just one count. The chain recombines TRBV28 with TRBJ1-6; tentatively, D is TRBD1 (6 bases). Germline V gene sequence: CDR1 MDHEN, CDR2 SYDVKM. V was trimmed by 4 bases and J by 7 bases, leaving 11 bases between them. The CDR3 runs to 14 residues. CDR3 region: CASSSTGINSPLHF. Written as DNA, the CDR3 is TGTGCCAGCAGTTCGACAGGCATCAATTCACCCCTCCACTTT.

V gene TRBV5-6 combines with J gene TRBJ2-1; TRBD2 matches 8 bases. V shed 2 bases, J shed 5 bases, and the junction held 6 bases outside the gene matches. The CDR3 has 15 amino acids. The germline V gene has CDR1 SGHDT and CDR2 YYEEEE. Written as DNA, the CDR3 is TGTGCCAGCAGCTTCGGGGCGGGAGGCGACAATGAGCAGTTCTTC. Protein sequence: CASSFGAGGDNEQFF.

The rearrangement joins TRBV7-2 to TRBJ2-5; 9 nucleotides agree with TRBD1. With V trimmed by 1 base and J by 3 bases, 6 bases remained unmatched. The CDR3 spans 16 residues. The germline V gene encodes CDR1 SGHTA and CDR2 FQGNSA. The CDR3 DNA sequence: TGTGCCAGCAGCTTAGTTACAGGGGGCACAAAAGAGACCCAGTACTTC. As protein: CASSLVTGGTKETQYF.

This rearrangement joins TRBV25-1 to TRBJ1-4; no definite D call. Per germline, CDR1 MGHDK and CDR2 SYGVNS. The ends were cut back, 4 bases at V and 5 bases at J, with 14 bases in the middle. The CDR3 totals 15 residues. CDR3 nucleotides: TGTGCCAGCAGTGGACTAGGCAGTACCAATGAAAAACTGTTTTTT. This encodes CASSGLGSTNEKLFF. The full variable domain, completed using reference TRBV25-1 and TRBJ1-4, is EADIYQTPRYLVIGTGKKITLECSQTMGHDKMYWYQQDPGMELHLIHYSYGVNSTEKGDLSSESTVSRIRTEHFPLTLESARPSHTSQYLCASSGLGSTNEKLFFGSGTQLSVL.

The rearrangement links TRBV7-9 to TRBJ2-1; 10 nucleotides line up with TRBD1. Germline-derived CDR1 and CDR2 are SEHNR and FQNEAQ (reference sequence). Trimming at V came to 3 bases and at J to 4 bases, leaving 3 bases not matched to a gene. CDR3 length equals 15 residues. The CDR3 is CASSFGTGAYNEQFF. The CDR3 nucleotides are TGTGCCAGCAGCTTCGGGACAGGGGCGTACAATGAGCAGTTCTTC.